This TCR beta chain was obtained from a study of T cell changes during pregnancy in multiple sclerosis. Generated by immunoSEQ multiplex PCR, the TCRdb table keeps only in-frame clones and is missing some. Of about 63,000 clones listed, approximately 95% were seen once; the top ten hold more than 3%. Trimming pared 1 base from V and 0 bases from J, leaving 13 bases between. This CDR3 comprises 16 residues. Germline V gene lookup returns CDR1 SEHNR and CDR2 FQNEAQ (reference sequence). Sequences were derived from CD8+ T cells from peripheral blood mononuclear cells, sampled in the second trimester of pregnancy. This rearrangement joins TRBV7-9 to TRBJ2-7; D is ambiguous. The TCR originated in a female donor with multiple sclerosis, enrolled in a pregnancy study. DNA for the CDR3: TGTGCCAGCAGCTTAGGGTCAGGATTTCACTCCTACGAGCAGTACTTC. It translates to CASSLGSGFHSYEQYF.